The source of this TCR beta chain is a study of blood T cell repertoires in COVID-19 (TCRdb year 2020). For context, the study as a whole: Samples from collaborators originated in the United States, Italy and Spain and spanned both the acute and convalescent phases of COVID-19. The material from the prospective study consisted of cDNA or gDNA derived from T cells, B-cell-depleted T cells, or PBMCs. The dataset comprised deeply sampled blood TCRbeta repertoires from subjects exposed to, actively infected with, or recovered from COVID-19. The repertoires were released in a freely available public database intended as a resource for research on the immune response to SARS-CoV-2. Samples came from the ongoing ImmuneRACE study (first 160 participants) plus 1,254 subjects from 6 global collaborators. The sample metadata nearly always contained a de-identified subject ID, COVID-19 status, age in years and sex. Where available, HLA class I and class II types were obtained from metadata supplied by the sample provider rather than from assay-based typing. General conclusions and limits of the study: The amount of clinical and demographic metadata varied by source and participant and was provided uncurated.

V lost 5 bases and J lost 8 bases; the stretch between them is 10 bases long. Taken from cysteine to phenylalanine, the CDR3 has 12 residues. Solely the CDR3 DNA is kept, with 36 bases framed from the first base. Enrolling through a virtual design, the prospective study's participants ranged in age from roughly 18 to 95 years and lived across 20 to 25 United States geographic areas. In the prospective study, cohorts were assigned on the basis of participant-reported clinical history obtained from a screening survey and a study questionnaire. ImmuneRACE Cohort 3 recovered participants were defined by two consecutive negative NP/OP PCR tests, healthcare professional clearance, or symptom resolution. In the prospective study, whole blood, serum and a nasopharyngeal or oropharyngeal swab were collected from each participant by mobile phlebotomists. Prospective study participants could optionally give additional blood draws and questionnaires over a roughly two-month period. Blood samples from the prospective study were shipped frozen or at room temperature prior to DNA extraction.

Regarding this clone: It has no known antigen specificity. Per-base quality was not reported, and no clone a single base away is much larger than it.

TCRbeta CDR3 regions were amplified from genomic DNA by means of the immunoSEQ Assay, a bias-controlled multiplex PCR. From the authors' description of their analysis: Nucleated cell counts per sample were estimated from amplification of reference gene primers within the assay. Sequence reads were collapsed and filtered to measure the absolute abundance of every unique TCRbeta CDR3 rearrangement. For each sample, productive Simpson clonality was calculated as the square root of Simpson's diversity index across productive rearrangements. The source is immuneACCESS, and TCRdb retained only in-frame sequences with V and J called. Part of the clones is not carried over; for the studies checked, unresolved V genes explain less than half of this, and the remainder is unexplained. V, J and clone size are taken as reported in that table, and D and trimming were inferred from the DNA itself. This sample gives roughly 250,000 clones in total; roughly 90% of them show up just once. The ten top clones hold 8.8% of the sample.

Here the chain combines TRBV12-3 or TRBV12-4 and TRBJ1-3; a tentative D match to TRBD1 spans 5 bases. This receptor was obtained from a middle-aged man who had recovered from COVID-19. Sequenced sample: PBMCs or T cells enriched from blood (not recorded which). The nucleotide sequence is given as TGTGCCAGCAGTACCTCAGGGTACACCATATATTTT. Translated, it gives CASSTSGYTIYF.